The rows below give T cell receptor beta chains drawn from one sample of a study of T-cell memory formation after mild COVID-19. TCRdb recomputed calls from the 5' RACE reads with MiXCR, one row per CDR3 protein. Of 120,000 to 150,000 distinct CDR3 sequences listed, 19% were seen once; the top ten hold 2% to 2.5%. Sequencing input: PBMCs or a T cell subset sorted from them (not recorded which). The receptors shown here come from an adult woman who had mild COVID-19 (a few samples of this study predate the infection). Cell type and time point are not known. CDR3s include the opening cysteine and the closing phenylalanine or tryptophan. The D gene is left open where the match is weak. A clone size is listed for some rows: how often the clone was seen (once, few, many), or a class if it is expanded.

v_gene,abundance,d_gene,j_gene,CDR3aa,CDR3nt
TRBV28,few,TRBD1,TRBJ2-7,CASLSRSGTGFLEQYF,TGTGCCAGCCTATCCCGGTCCGGGACAGGCTTCCTGGAGCAGTACTTC
TRBV7-3,.,.,TRBJ2-3,CASSLRAGGRTDTQYF,TGTGCCAGCAGCTTAAGGGCCGGCGGTCGCACAGATACGCAGTATTTT
TRBV6-5,few,.,TRBJ2-2,CASIEENTGELFF,TGTGCCAGCATCGAGGAAAACACCGGGGAGCTGTTTTTT
TRBV5-6,few,.,TRBJ2-7,CASSRRDYEQYF,TGTGCCAGCAGTCGCCGGGACTACGAGCAGTACTTC
TRBV5-5,few,TRBD1,TRBJ1-4,CASSMDRAYTEKLFF,TGTGCCAGCAGCATGGACAGGGCCTATACCGAAAAACTGTTTTTT
TRBV7-9,.,TRBD1,TRBJ2-7,CASSLYQDRGHEQYF,TGTGCCAGCAGCTTATACCAAGACAGGGGCCACGAGCAGTACTTC
TRBV4-2,.,.,TRBJ2-1,CASSQGVREDNEQFF,TGTGCCAGCAGCCAAGGTGTCAGGGAGGACAATGAGCAGTTCTTC
TRBV12-3/TRBV12-4,.,.,TRBJ1-1,CASSLRALNTEAFF,TGTGCCAGCAGTTTACGGGCCCTGAACACTGAAGCTTTCTTT
TRBV7-3,many,.,TRBJ2-1,CASSPGPGRGRPTGNEQFF,TGTGCCAGCAGCCCAGGACCAGGAAGGGGACGTCCGACGGGGAATGAGCAGTTCTTC
TRBV7-3,few,TRBD1,TRBJ1-1,CASSFPGTGPTEAFF,TGTGCCAGCAGCTTCCCAGGGACAGGGCCCACTGAAGCTTTCTTT
TRBV7-2,few,.,TRBJ2-2,CASRRGGNPGELFF,TGTGCCTCGCGTAGGGGCGGTAACCCCGGGGAGCTGTTTTTT
TRBV5-5,many,TRBD2,TRBJ2-1,CASSGTSGISYNEQFF,TGTGCCAGCAGCGGGACTAGCGGGATCTCCTACAATGAGCAGTTCTTC
TRBV7-2,few,TRBD2,TRBJ2-1,CASSIIAGGGYNEQFF,TGTGCCAGCAGCATTATAGCGGGAGGGGGATACAATGAGCAGTTCTTC
TRBV25-1,many,TRBD1,TRBJ2-7,CASSVEQGAYEQYF,TGTGCCAGCAGTGTGGAACAGGGGGCGTACGAGCAGTACTTC
TRBV12-3/TRBV12-4,few,.,TRBJ2-7,CASNRDSLYEQYF,TGTGCCAGCAACAGGGACTCCCTCTACGAGCAGTACTTC
TRBV12-3/TRBV12-4,few,.,TRBJ2-1,CASSLAGVSNEQFF,TGTGCCAGCAGTTTAGCGGGAGTGAGCAATGAGCAGTTCTTC
TRBV20-1,few,TRBD1,TRBJ2-7,CSARRGQGFYEQYF,TGCAGTGCTAGAAGGGGACAGGGGTTTTACGAGCAGTACTTC
TRBV5-1,few,TRBD2,TRBJ2-2,CASSRLAGFVGELFF,TGCGCCAGCAGCCGACTAGCGGGGTTTGTCGGGGAGCTGTTTTTT
TRBV6-2/TRBV6-3,.,TRBD2,TRBJ2-7,CASSLLAGGIYEQYF,TGTGCCAGCAGTTTGCTAGCGGGAGGGATCTACGAGCAGTACTTC
TRBV12-3/TRBV12-4,few,.,TRBJ2-2,CASSRRQGSGELFF,TGTGCCAGCAGTCGGCGCCAGGGGAGCGGGGAGCTGTTTTTT
TRBV9,.,.,TRBJ2-1,CASSVPSAPNEQFF,TGTGCCAGCAGCGTCCCTTCGGCCCCCAATGAGCAGTTCTTC
TRBV6-5,.,TRBD1,TRBJ1-6,CASRTGPNSPLHF,TGTGCCAGTCGGACAGGTCCCAATTCACCCCTCCACTTT
TRBV12-3/TRBV12-4,.,.,TRBJ2-6,CASTYRNSGANVLTF,TGTGCCAGCACCTACAGGAACTCTGGGGCCAACGTCCTGACTTTC
TRBV19,.,.,TRBJ2-7,CASSRGGTYEQYF,TGTGCCAGTAGCAGGGGGGGGACCTACGAGCAGTACTTC
TRBV29-1,few,.,TRBJ1-2,CSVEDMADNGYTF,TGCAGCGTTGAAGATATGGCAGATAATGGCTACACCTTC
TRBV24-1,.,.,TRBJ2-7,CATEGSNSYEQYF,TGTGCCACCGAGGGATCTAATTCCTACGAGCAGTACTTC
TRBV20-1,.,.,TRBJ1-5,CSARPPGRMNQPQHF,TGCAGTGCTAGACCCCCGGGCCGCATGAATCAGCCCCAGCATTTT
TRBV4-1,few,.,TRBJ2-5,CASSQRGQETQYF,TGCGCCAGCAGTCAACGGGGGCAAGAGACCCAGTACTTC